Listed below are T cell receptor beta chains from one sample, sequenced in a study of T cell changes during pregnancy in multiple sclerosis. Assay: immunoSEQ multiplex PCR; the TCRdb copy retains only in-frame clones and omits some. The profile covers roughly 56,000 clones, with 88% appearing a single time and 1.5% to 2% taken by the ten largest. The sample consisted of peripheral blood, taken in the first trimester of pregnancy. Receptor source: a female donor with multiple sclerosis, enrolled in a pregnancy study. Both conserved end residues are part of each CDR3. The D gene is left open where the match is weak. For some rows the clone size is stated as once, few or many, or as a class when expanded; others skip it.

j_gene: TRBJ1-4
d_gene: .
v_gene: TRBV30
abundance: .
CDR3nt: TGTGCCTGGGCTTTAAGGGGCGAAAAACTGTTTTTT
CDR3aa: CAWALRGEKLFF

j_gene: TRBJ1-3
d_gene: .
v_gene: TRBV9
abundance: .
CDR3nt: TGTGCCAGCAGTCAGGGCTACTCTGGAAACACCATATATTTT
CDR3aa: CASSQGYSGNTIYF

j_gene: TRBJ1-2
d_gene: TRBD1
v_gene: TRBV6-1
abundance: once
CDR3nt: TGTGCCAGCAGGTCAACAGGGGTCGGCTACACCTTC
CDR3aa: CASRSTGVGYTF

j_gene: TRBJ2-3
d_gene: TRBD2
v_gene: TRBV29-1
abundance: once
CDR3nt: TGCAGCGTTGTCCCAACTAGCGGGAGCACAGATACGCAGTATTTT
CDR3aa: CSVVPTSGSTDTQYF

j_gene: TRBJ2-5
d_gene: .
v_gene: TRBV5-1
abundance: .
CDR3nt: TGCGCCAGCTTTGGGACTTTCCAAGAGACCCAGTACTTC
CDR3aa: CASFGTFQETQYF

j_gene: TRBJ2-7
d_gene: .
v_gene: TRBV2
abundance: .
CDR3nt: TGTGCCAGCAGTGGTGTCTATAACTACGAGCAGTACTTC
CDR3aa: CASSGVYNYEQYF

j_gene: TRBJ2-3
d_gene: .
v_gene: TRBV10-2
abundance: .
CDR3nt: TGCGCCAGCAGTGAGGGGACTAGCACAGATACGCAGTATTTT
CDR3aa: CASSEGTSTDTQYF

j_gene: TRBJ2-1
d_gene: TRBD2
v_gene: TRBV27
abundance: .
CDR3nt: TGTGCCAGCAGTTTTGGACTAGCGAGAGGGGGGGGGTACAATGAGCAGTTCTTC
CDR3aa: CASSFGLARGGGYNEQFF

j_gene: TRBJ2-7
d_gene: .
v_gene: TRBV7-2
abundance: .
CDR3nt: TGTGCCAGCAGTCCTATTAACGACGAGCAGTACTTC
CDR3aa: CASSPINDEQYF

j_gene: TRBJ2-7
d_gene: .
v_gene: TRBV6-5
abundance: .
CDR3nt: TGTGCCAGCAGTTACTCGTACAGCCACTCCTACGAGCAGTACTTC
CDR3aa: CASSYSYSHSYEQYF

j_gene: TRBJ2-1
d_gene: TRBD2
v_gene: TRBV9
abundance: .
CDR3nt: TGTGCCAGCAGCCTGGGACTAGCGGGTCCCCCCTACAATGAGCAGTTCTTC
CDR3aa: CASSLGLAGPPYNEQFF

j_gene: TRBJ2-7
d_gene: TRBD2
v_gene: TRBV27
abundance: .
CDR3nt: TGTGCCAGCCGACCAATAGCGGGGGGCTACGAGCAGTACTTC
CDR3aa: CASRPIAGGYEQYF

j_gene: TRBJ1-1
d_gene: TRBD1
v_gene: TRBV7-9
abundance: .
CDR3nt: TGTGCCAGCAGCTTAGTCGGGACAGGGCTTTATACTGAAGCTTTCTTT
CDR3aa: CASSLVGTGLYTEAFF

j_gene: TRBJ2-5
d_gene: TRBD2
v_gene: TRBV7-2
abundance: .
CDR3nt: TGTGCCAGCAGCTTAGCGGCTAGCGGGAGGAGAGAGACCCAGTACTTC
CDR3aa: CASSLAASGRRETQYF

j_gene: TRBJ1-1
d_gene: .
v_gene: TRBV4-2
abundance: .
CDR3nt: TGTGCCAGCAGCCAAGAGCCAGGGAGGGGGACTGAAGCTTTCTTT
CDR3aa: CASSQEPGRGTEAFF

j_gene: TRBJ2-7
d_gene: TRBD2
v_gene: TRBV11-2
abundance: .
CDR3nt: TGTGCCAGCAGCTTAGATTCAGCGGGACCCTACGAGCAGTACTTC
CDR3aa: CASSLDSAGPYEQYF

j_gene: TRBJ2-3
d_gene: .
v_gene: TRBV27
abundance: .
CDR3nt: TGTGCCAGCCACGTCGGTGGACTAACAGATACGCAGTATTTT
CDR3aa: CASHVGGLTDTQYF

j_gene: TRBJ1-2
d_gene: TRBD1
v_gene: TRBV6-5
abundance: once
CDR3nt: TGTGCCAGCAGTTACTACAGGGGGAGTGCGGGTGGCTACACCTTC
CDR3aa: CASSYYRGSAGGYTF

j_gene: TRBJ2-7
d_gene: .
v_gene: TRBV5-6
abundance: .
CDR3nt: TGTGCCAGCAGCCAATACAGCTACGAGCAGTACTTC
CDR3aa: CASSQYSYEQYF

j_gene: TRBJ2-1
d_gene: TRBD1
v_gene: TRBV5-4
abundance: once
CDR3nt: TGTGCCAGGGGCACACAGGGGCGAAATGAGCAGTTCTTC
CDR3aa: CARGTQGRNEQFF

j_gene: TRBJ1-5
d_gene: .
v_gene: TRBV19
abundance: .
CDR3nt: TGTGCCTGTGATATAGGCAGTAACAATCAGCCCCAGCATTTT
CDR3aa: CACDIGSNNQPQHF

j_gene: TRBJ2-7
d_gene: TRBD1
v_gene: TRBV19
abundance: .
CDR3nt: TGTGCCAGTAGTATCACCGGGACAGGGGGCGGCGAGCAGTACTTC
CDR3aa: CASSITGTGGGEQYF

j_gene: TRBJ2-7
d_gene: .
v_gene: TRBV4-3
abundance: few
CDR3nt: TGCGCCAGCAGCCAAGATATATCGGAGAACTACGAGCAGTACTTC
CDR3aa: CASSQDISENYEQYF

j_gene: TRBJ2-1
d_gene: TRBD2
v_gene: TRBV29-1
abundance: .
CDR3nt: TGCAGCGTTGAACCACAACCAGCGGGAGGTTACAATGAGCAGTTCTTC
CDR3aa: CSVEPQPAGGYNEQFF

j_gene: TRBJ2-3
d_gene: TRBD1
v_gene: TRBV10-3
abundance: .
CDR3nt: TGTGCCACGATGGGGTTGGGGCAGGGGGCAAATACGCAGTATTTT
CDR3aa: CATMGLGQGANTQYF

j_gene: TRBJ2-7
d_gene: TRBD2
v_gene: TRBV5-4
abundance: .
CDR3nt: TGTGCCAGCAGCTTTCAGGGAGGGCCTCACGAGCAGTACTTC
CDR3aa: CASSFQGGPHEQYF

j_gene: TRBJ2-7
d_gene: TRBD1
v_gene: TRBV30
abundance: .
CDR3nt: TGTGCCTGGAGCCCCGGGTGGCAGGACAGGGATTACTACGAGCAGTACTTC
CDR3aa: CAWSPGWQDRDYYEQYF

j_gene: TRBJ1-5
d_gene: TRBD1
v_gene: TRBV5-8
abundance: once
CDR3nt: TGTGCCAGCAGCTTACGCTCCGGGACAGGGAGGGATCGGCCCCAGCATTTT
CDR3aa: CASSLRSGTGRDRPQHF

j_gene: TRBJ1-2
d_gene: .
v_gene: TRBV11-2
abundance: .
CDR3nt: TGTGCCAGCAGCTTAACCGGGGGGGCCTATGGCTACACCTTC
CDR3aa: CASSLTGGAYGYTF

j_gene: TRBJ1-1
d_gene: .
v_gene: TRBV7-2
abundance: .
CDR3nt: TGTGCCAGCAGCTTAGTCTCAGGTTTCGCCACTGAAGCTTTCTTT
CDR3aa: CASSLVSGFATEAFF

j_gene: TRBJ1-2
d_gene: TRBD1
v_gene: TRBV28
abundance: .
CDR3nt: TGTGCCAGCAGGGGACAGGGCCGGGACTATGGCTACACCTTC
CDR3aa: CASRGQGRDYGYTF

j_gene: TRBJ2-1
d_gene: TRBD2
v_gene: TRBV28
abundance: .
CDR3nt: TGTGCCAGCAGTACCACACCGGGACTAGCGGGACATGAGCAGTTCTTC
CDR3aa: CASSTTPGLAGHEQFF

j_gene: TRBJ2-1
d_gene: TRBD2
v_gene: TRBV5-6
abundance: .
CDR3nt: TGTGCCAGCAGCTTGATTAGCGGGAGGGCCTATGAGCAGTTCTTC
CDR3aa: CASSLISGRAYEQFF

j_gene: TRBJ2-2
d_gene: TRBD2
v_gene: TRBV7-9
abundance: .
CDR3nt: TGTGCCAGCAGCTACGAAGCGGGAGTGGACACCGGGGAGCTGTTTTTT
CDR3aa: CASSYEAGVDTGELFF

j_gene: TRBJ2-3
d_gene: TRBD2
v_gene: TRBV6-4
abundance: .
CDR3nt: TGTGCCAGCAGTCGGACTAGCGGGAGCACAGATACGCAGTATTTT
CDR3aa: CASSRTSGSTDTQYF

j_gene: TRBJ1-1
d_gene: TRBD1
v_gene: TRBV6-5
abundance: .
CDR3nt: TGTGCCAGCAGTTTCCAGGGGGCGGCTTTCTTT
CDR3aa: CASSFQGAAFF

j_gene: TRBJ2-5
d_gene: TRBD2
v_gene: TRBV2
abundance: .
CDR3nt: TGTGCCAGCAGTAGGCAGCGGGGAGAGACCCAGTACTTC
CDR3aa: CASSRQRGETQYF

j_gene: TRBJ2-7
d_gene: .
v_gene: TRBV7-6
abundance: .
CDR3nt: TGTGCCAGCAGCTCCCAGGGCCCCTACGAGCAGTACTTC
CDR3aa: CASSSQGPYEQYF

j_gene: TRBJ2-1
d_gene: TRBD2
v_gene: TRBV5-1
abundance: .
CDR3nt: TGCGCCAGCAGCTTGGGACTAGCGGGAGGGAAATACAATGAGCAGTTCTTC
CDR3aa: CASSLGLAGGKYNEQFF

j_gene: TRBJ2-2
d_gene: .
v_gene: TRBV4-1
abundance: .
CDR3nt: TGCGCCAGCAGCCAAGCACTCTACACCGGGGAGCTGTTTTTT
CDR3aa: CASSQALYTGELFF

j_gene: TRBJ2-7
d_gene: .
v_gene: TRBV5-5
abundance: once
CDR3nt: TGTGCCAGCAGCTTGGGGGCTGCTGGAGAGCAGTACTTC
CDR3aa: CASSLGAAGEQYF

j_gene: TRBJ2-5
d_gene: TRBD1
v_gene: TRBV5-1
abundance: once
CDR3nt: TGCGCCAGCAGCCCCCGGACAGGGGCGGAAGAGACCCAGTACTTC
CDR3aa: CASSPRTGAEETQYF

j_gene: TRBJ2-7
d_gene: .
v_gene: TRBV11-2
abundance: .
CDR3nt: TGTGCCAGCAGCTTAATCGTCGGACTTATGAACGAGCAGTACTTC
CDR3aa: CASSLIVGLMNEQYF

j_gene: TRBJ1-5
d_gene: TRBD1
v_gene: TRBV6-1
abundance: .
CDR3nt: TGTGCCAGCAGTGAAGCACAGGGGGCGAGAAATCAGCCCCAGCATTTT
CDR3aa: CASSEAQGARNQPQHF

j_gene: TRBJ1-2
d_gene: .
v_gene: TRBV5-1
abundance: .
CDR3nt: TGCGCCAGCAGCTTTTCAGGTAGTGGCTACACCTTC
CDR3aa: CASSFSGSGYTF

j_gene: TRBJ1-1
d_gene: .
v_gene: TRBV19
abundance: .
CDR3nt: TGTGCCAGTAGTATACAGGGGTGGACTGAAGCTTTCTTT
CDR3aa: CASSIQGWTEAFF

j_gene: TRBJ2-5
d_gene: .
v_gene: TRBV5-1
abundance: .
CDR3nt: TGCGCCAGCAGCTTCGGGCGGGCCGAGACCCAGTACTTC
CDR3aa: CASSFGRAETQYF

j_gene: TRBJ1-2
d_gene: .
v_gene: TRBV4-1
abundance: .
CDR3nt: TGCGCCAGCAGCCAAGTTCCGGGAAGCTACACCTTC
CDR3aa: CASSQVPGSYTF

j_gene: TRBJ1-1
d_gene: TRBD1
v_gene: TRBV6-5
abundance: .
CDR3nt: TGTGCCAGCGGACAGGGACCCCCGACCAGCGAAGCTTTCTTT
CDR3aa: CASGQGPPTSEAFF

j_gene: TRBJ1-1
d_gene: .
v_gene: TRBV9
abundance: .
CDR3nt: TGTGCCAGCAGCGTAGGCAGGATTGGCCCGAACACTGAAGCTTTCTTT
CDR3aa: CASSVGRIGPNTEAFF

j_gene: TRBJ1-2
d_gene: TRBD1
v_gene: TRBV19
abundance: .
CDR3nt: TGTGCCAGTAGCCCCAGGGGGCTTTTAAGGGGCCTCTATGGCTACACCTTC
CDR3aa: CASSPRGLLRGLYGYTF

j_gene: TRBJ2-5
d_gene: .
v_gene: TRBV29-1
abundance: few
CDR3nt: TGCAGCGTTGATCTCGGAGCCCAGTACTTC
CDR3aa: CSVDLGAQYF

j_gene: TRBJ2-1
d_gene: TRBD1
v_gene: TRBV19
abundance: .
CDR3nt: TGTGCCAGTAGTATTAGGACAGGGGCAGCGGATGAGCAGTTCTTC
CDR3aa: CASSIRTGAADEQFF

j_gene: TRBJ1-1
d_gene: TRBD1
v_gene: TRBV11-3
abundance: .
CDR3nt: TGTGCCAGCAGCCCTGGACAGGGGGAGGTGAACACTGAAGCTTTCTTT
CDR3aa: CASSPGQGEVNTEAFF

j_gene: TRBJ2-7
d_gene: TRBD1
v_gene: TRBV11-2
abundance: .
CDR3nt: TGTGCCAGCAGCTTAGCAAGCCGGGACAGGGGCAACGAGCAGTACTTC
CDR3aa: CASSLASRDRGNEQYF